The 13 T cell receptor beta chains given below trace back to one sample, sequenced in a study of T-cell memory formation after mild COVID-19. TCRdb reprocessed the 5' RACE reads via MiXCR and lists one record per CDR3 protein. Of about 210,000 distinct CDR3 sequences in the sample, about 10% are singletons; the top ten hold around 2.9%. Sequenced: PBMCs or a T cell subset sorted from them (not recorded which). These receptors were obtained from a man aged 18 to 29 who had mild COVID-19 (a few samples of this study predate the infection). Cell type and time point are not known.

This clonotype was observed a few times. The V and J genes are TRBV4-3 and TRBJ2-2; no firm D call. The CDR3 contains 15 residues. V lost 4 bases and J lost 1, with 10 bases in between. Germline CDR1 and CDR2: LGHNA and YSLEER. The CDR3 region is CASSPRRQNTGELFF. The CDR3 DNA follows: TGCGCCAGCAGCCCTCGGCGGCAGAACACCGGGGAGCTGTTTTTT.

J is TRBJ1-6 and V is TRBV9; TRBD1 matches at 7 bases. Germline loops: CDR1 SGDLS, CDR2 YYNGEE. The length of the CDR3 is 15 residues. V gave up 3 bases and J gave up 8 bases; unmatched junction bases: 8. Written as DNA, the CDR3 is TGTGCCAGCAGCGCCTCCGGGACAGCGGATTCACCCCTCCACTTT. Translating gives CASSASGTADSPLHF.

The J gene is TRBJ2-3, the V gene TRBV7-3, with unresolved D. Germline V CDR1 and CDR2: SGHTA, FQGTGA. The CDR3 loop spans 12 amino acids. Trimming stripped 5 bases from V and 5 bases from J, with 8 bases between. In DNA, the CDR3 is TGTGCCAGCAGCGGGATTGGAGATACGCAGTATTTT. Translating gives CASSGIGDTQYF.

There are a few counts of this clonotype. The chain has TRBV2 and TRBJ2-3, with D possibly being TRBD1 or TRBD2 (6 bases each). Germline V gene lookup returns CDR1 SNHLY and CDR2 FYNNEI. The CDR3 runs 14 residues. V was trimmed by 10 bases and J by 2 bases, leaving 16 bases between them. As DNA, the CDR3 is TGTGCCACCAAGCCGGGGGCCGACACAGATACGCAGTATTTT. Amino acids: CATKPGADTDTQYF.

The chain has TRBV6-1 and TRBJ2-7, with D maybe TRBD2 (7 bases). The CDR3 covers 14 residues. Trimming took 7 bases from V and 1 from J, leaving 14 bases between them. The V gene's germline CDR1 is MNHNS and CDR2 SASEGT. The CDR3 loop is CASTERDTSYEQYV. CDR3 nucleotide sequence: TGTGCCAGCACCGAGCGGGACACTTCCTACGAGCAGTACGTC.

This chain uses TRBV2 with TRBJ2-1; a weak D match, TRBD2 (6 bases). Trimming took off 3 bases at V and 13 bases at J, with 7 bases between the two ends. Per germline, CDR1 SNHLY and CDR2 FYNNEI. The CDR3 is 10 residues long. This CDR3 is CASSEGTQFF. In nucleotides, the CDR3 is TGTGCCAGCAGTGAGGGGACTCAGTTCTTC.

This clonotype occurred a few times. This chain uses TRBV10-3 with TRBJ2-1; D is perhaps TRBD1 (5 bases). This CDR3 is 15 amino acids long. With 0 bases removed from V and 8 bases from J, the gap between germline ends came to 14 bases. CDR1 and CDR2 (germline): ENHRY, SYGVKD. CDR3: CAISESPQGWDEQFF. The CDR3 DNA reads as TGTGCCATCAGTGAGTCTCCCCAGGGCTGGGATGAGCAGTTCTTC.

The CDR3 coding sequence is TGTGCCAGCAGTTTATATGGGAACTATGGCTACACCTTC. Translated, it gives CASSLYGNYGYTF. J is TRBJ1-2 and V is TRBV12-3 or TRBV12-4, with D hard to call. The CDR3 length is 13 residues. Trimming stripped 2 bases from V and 2 bases from J, with 6 bases between.

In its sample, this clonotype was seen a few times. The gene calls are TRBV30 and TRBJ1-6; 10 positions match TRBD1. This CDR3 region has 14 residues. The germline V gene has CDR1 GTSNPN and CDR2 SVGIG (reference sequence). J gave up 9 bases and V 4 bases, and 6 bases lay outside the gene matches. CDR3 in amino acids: CAWTPGQGRSPLHF. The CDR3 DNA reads TGTGCCTGGACTCCGGGACAGGGGCGTTCACCCCTCCACTTT.

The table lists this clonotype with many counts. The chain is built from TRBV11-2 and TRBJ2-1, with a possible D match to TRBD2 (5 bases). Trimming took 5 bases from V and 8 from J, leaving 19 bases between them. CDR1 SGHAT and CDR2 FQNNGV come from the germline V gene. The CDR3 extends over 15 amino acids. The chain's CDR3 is CASSRRIPPGDEQFF. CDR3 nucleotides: TGTGCCAGCAGCCGTAGAATACCCCCCGGGGATGAGCAGTTCTTC.

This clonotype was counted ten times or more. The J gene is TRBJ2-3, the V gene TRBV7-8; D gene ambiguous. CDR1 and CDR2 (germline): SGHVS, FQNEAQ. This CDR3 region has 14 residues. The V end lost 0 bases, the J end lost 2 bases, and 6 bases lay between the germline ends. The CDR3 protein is CASSLAAYTDTQYF. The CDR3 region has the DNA TGTGCCAGCAGCTTAGCCGCTTACACAGATACGCAGTATTTT.

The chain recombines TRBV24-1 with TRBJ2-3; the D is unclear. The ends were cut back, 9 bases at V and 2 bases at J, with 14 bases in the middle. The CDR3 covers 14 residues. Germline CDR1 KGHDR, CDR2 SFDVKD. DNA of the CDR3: TGTGCCACCCAACCTGGAGCCCCCACAGATACGCAGTATTTT. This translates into CATQPGAPTDTQYF.

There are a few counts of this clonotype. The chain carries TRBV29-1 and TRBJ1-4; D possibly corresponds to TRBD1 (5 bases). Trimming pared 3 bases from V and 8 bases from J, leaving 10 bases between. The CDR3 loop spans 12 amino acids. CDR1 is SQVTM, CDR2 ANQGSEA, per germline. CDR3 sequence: CSVEDTFEKLFF. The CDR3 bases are TGCAGCGTTGAGGACACGTTCGAAAAACTGTTTTTT.